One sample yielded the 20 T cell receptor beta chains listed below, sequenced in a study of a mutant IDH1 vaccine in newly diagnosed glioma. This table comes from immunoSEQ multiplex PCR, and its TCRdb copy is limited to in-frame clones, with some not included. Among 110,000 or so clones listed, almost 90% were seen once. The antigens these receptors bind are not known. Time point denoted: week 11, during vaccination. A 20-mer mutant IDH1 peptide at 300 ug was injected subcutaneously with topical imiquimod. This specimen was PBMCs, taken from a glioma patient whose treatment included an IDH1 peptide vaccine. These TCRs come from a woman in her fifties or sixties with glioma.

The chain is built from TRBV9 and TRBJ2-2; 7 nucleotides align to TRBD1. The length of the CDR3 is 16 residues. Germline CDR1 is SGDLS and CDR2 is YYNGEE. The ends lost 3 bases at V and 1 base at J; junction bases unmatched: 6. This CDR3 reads CASSEWDRLNTGELFF. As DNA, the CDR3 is TGTGCCAGCAGCGAATGGGACAGACTGAACACCGGGGAGCTGTTTTTT.

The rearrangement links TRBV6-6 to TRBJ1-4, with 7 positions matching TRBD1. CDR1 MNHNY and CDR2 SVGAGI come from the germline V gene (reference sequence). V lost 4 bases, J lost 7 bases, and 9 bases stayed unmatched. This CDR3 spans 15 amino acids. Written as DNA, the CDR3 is TGTGCCAGCAGTTTTGCAGGGGGAGGAAGTGAAAAACTGTTTTTT. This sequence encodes CASSFAGGGSEKLFF.

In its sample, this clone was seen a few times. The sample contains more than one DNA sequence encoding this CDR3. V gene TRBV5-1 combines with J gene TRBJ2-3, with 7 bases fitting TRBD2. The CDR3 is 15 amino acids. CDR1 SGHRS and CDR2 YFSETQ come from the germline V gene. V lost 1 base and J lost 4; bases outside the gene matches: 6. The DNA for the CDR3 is TGCGCCAGCAGCTTGATGGGCGGGAGTGCAGATACGCAGTATTTT. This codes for CASSLMGGSADTQYF.

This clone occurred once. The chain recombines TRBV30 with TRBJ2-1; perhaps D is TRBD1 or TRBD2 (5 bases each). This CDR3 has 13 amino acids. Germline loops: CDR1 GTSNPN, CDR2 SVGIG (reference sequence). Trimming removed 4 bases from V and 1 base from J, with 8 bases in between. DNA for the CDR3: TGTGCCTGGAATTGGGGGTCCTACAATGAGCAGTTCTTC. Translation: CAWNWGSYNEQFF.

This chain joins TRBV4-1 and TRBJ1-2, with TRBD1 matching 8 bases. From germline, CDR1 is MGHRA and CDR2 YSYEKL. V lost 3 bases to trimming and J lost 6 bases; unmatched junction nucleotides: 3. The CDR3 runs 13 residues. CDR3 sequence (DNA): TGCGCCAGCAGCCAGACAGGGGACGATGGCTACACCTTC. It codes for CASSQTGDDGYTF.

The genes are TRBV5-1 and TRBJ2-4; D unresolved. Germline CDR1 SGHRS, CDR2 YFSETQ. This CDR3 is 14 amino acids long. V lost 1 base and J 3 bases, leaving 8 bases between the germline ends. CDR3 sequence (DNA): TGCGCCAGCAGCTTGAGTCCCGACAAAAACATTCAGTACTTC. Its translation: CASSLSPDKNIQYF.

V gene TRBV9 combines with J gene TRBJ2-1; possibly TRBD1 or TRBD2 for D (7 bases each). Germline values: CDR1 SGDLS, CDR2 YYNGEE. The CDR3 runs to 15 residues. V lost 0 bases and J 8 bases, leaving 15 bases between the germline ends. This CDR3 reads CASSVAVQGGDEQFF. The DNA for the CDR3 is TGTGCCAGCAGCGTAGCTGTGCAGGGGGGGGATGAGCAGTTCTTC.

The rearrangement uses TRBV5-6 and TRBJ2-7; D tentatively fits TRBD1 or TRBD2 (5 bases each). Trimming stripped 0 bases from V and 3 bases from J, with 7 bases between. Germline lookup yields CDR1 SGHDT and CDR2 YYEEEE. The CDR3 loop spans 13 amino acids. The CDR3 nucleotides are TGTGCCAGCAGCTTGGTTGGGGGCTACGAGCAGTACTTC. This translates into CASSLVGGYEQYF.

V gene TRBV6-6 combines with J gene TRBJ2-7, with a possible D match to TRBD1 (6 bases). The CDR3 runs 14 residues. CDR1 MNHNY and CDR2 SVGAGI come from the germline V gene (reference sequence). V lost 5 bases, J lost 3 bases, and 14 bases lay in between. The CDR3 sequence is CASSADRMIYEQYF. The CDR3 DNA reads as TGTGCCAGCAGTGCCGACAGGATGATCTACGAGCAGTACTTC.

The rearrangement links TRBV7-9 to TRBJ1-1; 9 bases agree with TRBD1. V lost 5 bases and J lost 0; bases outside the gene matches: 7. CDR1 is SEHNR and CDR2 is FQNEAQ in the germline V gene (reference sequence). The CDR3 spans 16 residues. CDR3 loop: CASSENRGRLNTEAFF. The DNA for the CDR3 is TGTGCCAGCAGCGAGAACAGGGGGCGGCTGAACACTGAAGCTTTCTTT.

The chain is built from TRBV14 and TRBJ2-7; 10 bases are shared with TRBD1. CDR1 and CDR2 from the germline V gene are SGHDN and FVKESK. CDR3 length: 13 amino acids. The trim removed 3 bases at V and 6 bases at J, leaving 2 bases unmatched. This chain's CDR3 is CASSHRTGGEQYF. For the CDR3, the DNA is TGTGCCAGCAGCCATCGGACAGGGGGCGAGCAGTACTTC.

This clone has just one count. The CDR3 DNA reads as TGTGCCAGTAGCCGACAGATCAATCAGCCCCAGCATTTT. Amino acid sequence: CASSRQINQPQHF. The genes are TRBV19 and TRBJ1-5; D possibly corresponds to TRBD1 (5 bases). Trimming stripped 6 bases from V and 3 bases from J, with 9 bases between. CDR1 LNHDA and CDR2 SQIVND come from the germline V gene (reference sequence). This CDR3 region has 13 residues.

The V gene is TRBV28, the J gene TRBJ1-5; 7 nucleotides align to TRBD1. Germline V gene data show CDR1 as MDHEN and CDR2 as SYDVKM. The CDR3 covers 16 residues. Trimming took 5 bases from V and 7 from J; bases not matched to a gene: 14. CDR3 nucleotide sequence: TGTGCCAGCAGTGCTTCCAGGGGGAGTTGGCAACAGCCCCAGCATTTT. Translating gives CASSASRGSWQQPQHF.

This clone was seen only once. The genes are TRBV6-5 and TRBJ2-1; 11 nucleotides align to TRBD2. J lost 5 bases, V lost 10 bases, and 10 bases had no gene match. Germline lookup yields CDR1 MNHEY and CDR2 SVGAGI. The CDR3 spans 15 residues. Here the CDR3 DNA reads TGTGCCATCGGCGGGCTAGCGGGAGGAGACAATGAGCAGTTCTTC. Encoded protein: CAIGGLAGGDNEQFF.

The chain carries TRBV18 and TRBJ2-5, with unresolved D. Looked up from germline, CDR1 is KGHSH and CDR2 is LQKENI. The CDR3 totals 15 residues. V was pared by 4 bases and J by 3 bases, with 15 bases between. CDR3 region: CASSRPGPMKETQYF. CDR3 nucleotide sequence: TGTGCCAGCTCACGTCCGGGCCCCATGAAAGAGACCCAGTACTTC.

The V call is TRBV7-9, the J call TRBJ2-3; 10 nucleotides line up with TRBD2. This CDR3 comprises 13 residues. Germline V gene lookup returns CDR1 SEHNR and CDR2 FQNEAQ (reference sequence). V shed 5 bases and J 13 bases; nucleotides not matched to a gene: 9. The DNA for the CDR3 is TGTGCCAGCAGCCTTCTCGGGACTAGCGCCGAGTATTTT. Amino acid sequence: CASSLLGTSAEYF.

CDR3 residues: CASSSSGSTYEQYF. The CDR3 nucleotides are TGCGCCAGCAGCTCTAGCGGGAGCACCTACGAGCAGTACTTC. V is TRBV5-1 and J is TRBJ2-7; 10 nucleotides match TRBD2. V was pared by 3 bases and J by 2 bases, with 2 bases of the junction left unmatched. The CDR3 is 14 residues long. CDR1 is SGHRS and CDR2 is YFSETQ in the germline V gene. The whole variable domain, filled in from reference TRBV5-1 and TRBJ2-7, reads KAGVTQTPRYLIKTRGQQVTLSCSPISGHRSVSWYQQTPGQGLQFLFEYFSETQRNKGNFPGRFSGRQFSNSRSEMNVSTLELGDSALYLCASSSSGSTYEQYFGPGTRLTVT.

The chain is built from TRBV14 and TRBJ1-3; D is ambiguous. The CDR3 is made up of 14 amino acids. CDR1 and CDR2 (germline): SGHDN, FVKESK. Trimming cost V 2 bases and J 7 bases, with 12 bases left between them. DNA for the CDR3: TGTGCCAGCAGCCAAACGGCCCTATGGAACACCATATATTTT. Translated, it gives CASSQTALWNTIYF.

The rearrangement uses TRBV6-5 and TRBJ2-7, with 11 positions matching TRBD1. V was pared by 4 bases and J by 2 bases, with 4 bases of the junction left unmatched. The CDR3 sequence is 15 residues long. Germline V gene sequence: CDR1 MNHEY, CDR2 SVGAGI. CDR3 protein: CASSSGTGGPYEQYF. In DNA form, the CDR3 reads TGTGCCAGCAGTTCTGGGACAGGGGGGCCCTACGAGCAGTACTTC.

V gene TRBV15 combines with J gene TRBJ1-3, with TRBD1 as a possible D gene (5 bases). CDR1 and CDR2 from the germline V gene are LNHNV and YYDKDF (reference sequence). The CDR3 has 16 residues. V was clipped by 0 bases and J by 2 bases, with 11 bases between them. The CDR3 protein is CATSREGQGAGNTIYF. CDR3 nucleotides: TGTGCCACCAGCAGAGAAGGTCAGGGTGCTGGAAACACCATATATTTT.